This T cell receptor (beta chain) was documented in a study of T cells after yellow fever vaccination. Study-wide findings and caveats: It was a weaker secondary response, yet one that peaked faster, at day 5 versus 15.

This clonotype was detected a few times. Its antigen is undetermined. TCRdb fed the 5' RACE reads into MiXCR, producing one record per CDR3 protein. Seen here are a few hundred thousand distinct CDR3 sequences, approximately 8% observed once, and the top ten hold roughly 18%. V was clipped by 6 bases and J by 5 bases, with 14 bases between them. Germline V lookup: CDR1 DFQATT, CDR2 SNEGSKA (reference sequence). The CDR3 runs to 13 residues. The receptor comes from a man aged 18 to 30 who received the YFV17D yellow fever vaccine. The chain joins TRBV20-1 to TRBJ2-4; a weak D match, TRBD1 (6 bases). The input for sequencing was PBMCs, taken around 45 days after the first yellow fever vaccination. The CDR3 is CSANRDNENIQYF. For the CDR3, the DNA is TGCAGTGCGAACCGGGACAATGAAAACATTCAGTACTTC.